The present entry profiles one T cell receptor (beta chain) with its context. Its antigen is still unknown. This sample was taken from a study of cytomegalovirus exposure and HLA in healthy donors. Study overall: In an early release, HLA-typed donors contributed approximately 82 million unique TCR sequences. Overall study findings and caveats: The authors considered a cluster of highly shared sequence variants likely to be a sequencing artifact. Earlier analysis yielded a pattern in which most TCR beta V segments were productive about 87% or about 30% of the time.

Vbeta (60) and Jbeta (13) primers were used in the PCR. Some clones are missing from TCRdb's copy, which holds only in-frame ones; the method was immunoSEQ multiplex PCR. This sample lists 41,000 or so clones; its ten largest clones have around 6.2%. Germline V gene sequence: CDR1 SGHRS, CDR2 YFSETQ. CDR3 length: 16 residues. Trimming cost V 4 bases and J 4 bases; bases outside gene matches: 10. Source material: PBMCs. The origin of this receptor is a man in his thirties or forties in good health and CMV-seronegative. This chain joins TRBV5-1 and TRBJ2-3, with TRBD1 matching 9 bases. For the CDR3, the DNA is TGCGCCAGCAGCACCTCCGGGACAGGGATCCCAGATACGCAGTATTTT. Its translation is CASSTSGTGIPDTQYF.